The sequence of this T cell receptor beta chain was determined in a study of T cell responses to AZD1222 COVID-19 vaccine. Regarding the study as a whole: Researchers report vaccine-associated CD4 TCRs spanning spike, with dominance at 160-218 and 743-854.

A word on this clone: The antigen is unknown.

The data were produced by immunoSEQ multiplex PCR, yet TCRdb's version contains in-frame clones alone and is incomplete. The sample lists roughly 200,000 clones; approximately 89% were seen once. Deletions cut 3 bases from V and 4 bases from J, with 12 bases between. Germline V CDR1 and CDR2: SEHNR, FQNEAQ (reference sequence). This CDR3 region has 14 residues. This sequence was found in an adult who received the AZD1222 COVID-19 vaccine. The starting material was peripheral blood, obtained 28 days after the second AZD1222 dose. The gene calls are TRBV7-9 and TRBJ1-2, with D hard to call. CDR3 sequence (DNA): TGTGCCAGCAGCTTTCAAGGGTTCGTCTATGGCTACACCTTC. Amino acids: CASSFQGFVYGYTF.